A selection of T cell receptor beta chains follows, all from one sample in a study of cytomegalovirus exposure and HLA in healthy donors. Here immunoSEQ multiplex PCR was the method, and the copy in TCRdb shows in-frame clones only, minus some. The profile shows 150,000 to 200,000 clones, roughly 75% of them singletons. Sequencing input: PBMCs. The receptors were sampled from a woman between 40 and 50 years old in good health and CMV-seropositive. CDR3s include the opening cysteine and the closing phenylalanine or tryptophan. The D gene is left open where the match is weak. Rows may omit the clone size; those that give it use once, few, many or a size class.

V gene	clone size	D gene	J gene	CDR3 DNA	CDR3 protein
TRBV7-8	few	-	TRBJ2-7	TGTGCCAGCAGCCCCTCGTGGGCGAGGTCGGGGGTCTACGAGCAGTACTTC	CASSPSWARSGVYEQYF
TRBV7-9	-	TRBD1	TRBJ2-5	TGTGCCAGCAGCACTGGGACAGCCAGGAGGATCCAGTACTTC	CASSTGTARRIQYF
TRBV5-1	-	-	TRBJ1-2	TGCGCCAGCAGGGCGGGGGGCTATGGCTACACCTTC	CASRAGGYGYTF
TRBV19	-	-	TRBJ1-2	TGTGCCAGTAGTAGACAGGTCACGAGCTATGGCTACACCTTC	CASSRQVTSYGYTF
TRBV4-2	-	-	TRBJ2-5	TGTGCCAGCAGTCCGGTTTTTTCGGAGTCGCGCCAAGAGACCCAGTACTTC	CASSPVFSESRQETQYF
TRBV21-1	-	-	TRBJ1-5	TGTGCCAGCAGCAAAGGACGGAGCTATAGCAATCAGCCCCAGCATTTT	CASSKGRSYSNQPQHF
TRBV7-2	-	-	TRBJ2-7	TGTGCCAGCAGCTTAGGATCCCAGGTCTCCTACGAGCAGTACTTC	CASSLGSQVSYEQYF
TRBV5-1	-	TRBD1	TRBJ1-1	TGCGCCAGCAGCTTAACAGGGGGGAACACTGAAGCTTTCTTT	CASSLTGGNTEAFF
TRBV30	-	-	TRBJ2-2	TGTGCCTGGATGGACACGAACACCGGGGAGCTGTTTTTT	CAWMDTNTGELFF
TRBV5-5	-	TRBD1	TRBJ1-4	TGTGCCAGCAGCCAAATGACAGGGACAACTAATGAAAAACTGTTTTTT	CASSQMTGTTNEKLFF
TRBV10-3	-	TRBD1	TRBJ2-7	TGTGCCATCAGTGAGTCTTTCCGGGACAGCTACGAGCAGTACTTC	CAISESFRDSYEQYF
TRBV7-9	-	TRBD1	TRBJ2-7	TGTGCCAGCAGTCGGACAGGGGGGTACGAGCAGTACTTC	CASSRTGGYEQYF
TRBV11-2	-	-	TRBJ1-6	TGTGCCAGCAGCTTAGGGTTCTACGGTAATTCACCCCTCCACTTT	CASSLGFYGNSPLHF
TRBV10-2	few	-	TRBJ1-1	TGCGCCAGCGTCGATGCCGACAGGCTGGGGGCTTTCTTT	CASVDADRLGAFF
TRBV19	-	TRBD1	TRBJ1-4	TGTGCCAGTAGTACCGACACAGGGGGCGCGGAAAAACTGTTTTTT	CASSTDTGGAEKLFF
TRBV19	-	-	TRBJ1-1	TGTGCCAGTAGTATGAGCGGAGGAGCTTTCTTT	CASSMSGGAFF
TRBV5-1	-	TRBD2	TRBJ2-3	TGCGCCAGCAGCTTGCAAACTAGCGGCACAGATACGCAGTATTTT	CASSLQTSGTDTQYF
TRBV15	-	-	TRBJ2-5	TGTGCCACCAGCAGAGATAAAGGGACAACTCAAGAGACCCAGTACTTC	CATSRDKGTTQETQYF
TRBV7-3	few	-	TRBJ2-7	TGTGCCAGCAGCTTTAAGGACGGCGGACACTACGAGCAGTACTTC	CASSFKDGGHYEQYF
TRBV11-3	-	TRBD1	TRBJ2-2	TGTGCCAGCAGCTTAGTTCAGGGGGCAACCGGGGAGCTGTTTTTT	CASSLVQGATGELFF
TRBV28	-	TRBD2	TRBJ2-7	TGTGCCAGCAGTTTATTGGGAGGGGCGTCCTACGAGCAGTACTTC	CASSLLGGASYEQYF
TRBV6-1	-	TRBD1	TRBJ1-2	TGTGCCAGCAGAGGGGACAGGGGACTTGGCTACACCTTC	CASRGDRGLGYTF
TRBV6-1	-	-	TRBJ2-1	TGTGCCAGCCTGGGTGGGAGCTCCTACAATGAGCAGTTCTTC	CASLGGSSYNEQFF
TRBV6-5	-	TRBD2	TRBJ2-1	TGTGCCAGCAGTTTAGCGGGAGAGTTCTTC	CASSLAGEFF
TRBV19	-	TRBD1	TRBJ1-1	TGTGCCAGCCCCGGGACAGGGAACACTGAAGCTTTCTTT	CASPGTGNTEAFF
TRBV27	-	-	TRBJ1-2	TGTGCCAGCAGGCAGACAGTTTTGGACGGCTACACCTTC	CASRQTVLDGYTF
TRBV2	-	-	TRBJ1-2	TGTGCCAGCAGTGAAAGTCGTTCTAGCGTCTATGGCTACACCTTC	CASSESRSSVYGYTF
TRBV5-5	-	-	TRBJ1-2	TGTGCCAGCAGCTTGGCCAGCGAGGGACTCTATGGCTACACCTTC	CASSLASEGLYGYTF
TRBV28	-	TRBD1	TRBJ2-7	TGTGCCAGCAGGTATACAGGGGCTGGGGAGCAGTACTTC	CASRYTGAGEQYF
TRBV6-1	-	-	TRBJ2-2	TGTGCCAGCAGTGGAATCTCGGTGGGGGAGCTGTTTTTT	CASSGISVGELFF
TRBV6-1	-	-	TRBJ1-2	TGTGCCAGCAGTGAAGCGCTTCAGGGTAACTATGGCTACACCTTC	CASSEALQGNYGYTF
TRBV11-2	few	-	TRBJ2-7	TGTGCCAGCAGCTTAAATGGCCAGAACGAGCAGTACTTC	CASSLNGQNEQYF
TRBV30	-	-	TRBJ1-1	TGTGCCTGGAGTAGAGAGATTAACACTGAAGCTTTCTTT	CAWSREINTEAFF
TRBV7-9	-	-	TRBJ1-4	TGTGCCAGCAGCTTCGACAGGTCCACAGTTAATGAAAAACTGTTTTTT	CASSFDRSTVNEKLFF
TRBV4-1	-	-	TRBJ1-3	TGCGCCAGCAGCCAAGGACTTTCTGGAAACACCATATATTTT	CASSQGLSGNTIYF
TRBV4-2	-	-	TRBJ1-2	TGTGCCAGCAGCCAAGTTCCTTCAACAGGGAACTATGGCTACACCTTC	CASSQVPSTGNYGYTF
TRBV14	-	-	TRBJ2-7	TGTGCCAGCAGCCTAAACTACGAGCAGTACTTC	CASSLNYEQYF
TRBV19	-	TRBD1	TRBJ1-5	TGTGCCAGTAGTATTGGGACAGTGGGACGGCCCCAGCATTTT	CASSIGTVGRPQHF
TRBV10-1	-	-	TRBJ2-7	TGCGCCAGCAGTGGGGGCGGAAAACCCTGGTTATACGAGCAGTACTTC	CASSGGGKPWLYEQYF
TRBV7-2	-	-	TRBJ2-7	TGTGCCAGCAGCTTAGGTGAGGGATACGAGCAGTACTTC	CASSLGEGYEQYF
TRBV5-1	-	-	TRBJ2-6	TGCGCCAGCAGCCGTACAGGGTCAACCGGGGCCAACGTCCTGACTTTC	CASSRTGSTGANVLTF
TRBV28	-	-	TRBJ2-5	TGTGCCAGCACCCAGGGGAACGGCGAGACCCAGTACTTC	CASTQGNGETQYF
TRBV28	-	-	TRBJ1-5	TGTGCCAGCGATCCAACTATCCTTCTAGAGTATAGCAATCAGCCCCAGCATTTT	CASDPTILLEYSNQPQHF
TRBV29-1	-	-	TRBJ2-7	TGCAGCGCTAACCCTACAGGGCGCCACGAGCAGTACTTC	CSANPTGRHEQYF
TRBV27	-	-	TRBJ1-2	TGTGCCAGCAGTCCCCTCAGGGCGGCTGGCTACACCTTC	CASSPLRAAGYTF
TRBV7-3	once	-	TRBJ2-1	TGTGCCAGCAGCCGCGAGTTCTCCTACAATGAGCAGTTCTTC	CASSREFSYNEQFF
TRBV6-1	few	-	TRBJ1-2	TGTGCCAGCAGTGCGGGAGCTAACTATGGCTACACCTTC	CASSAGANYGYTF
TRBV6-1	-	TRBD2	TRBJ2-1	TGTGCCAGCAGTGAGGCTCTAGCGGGAGTATATGAGCAGTTCTTC	CASSEALAGVYEQFF
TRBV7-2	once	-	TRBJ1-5	TGTGCCAGCAGCCCCAGGGTAGGTCAGCCCCAGCATTTT	CASSPRVGQPQHF
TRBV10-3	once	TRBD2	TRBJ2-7	TGTGCCACCACATTGGGCGGGAGCGGTTCCGAGCAGTACTTC	CATTLGGSGSEQYF
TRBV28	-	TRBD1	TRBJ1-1	TGTGCCAGCAGCAACAGACAGGGTGAAGCTTTCTTT	CASSNRQGEAFF
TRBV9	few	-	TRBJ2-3	TGTGCCAGCAGCCTCATCGGAGATACGCAGTATTTT	CASSLIGDTQYF
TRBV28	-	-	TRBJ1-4	TGTGCCAGCAGCCTGCAGGGTGTTCGGGAAAAACTGTTTTTT	CASSLQGVREKLFF
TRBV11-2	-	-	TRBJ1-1	TGTGCCAGCAGCTTAGCCCTAGGGGCGTTACTGAACACTGAAGCTTTCTTT	CASSLALGALLNTEAFF
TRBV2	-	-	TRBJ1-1	TGTGCCAGCAGACGGGGGGGGAACACTGAAGCTTTCTTT	CASRRGGNTEAFF
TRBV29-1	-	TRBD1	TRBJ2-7	TGCAGCGTTAGACAGGGGGCCTACGAGCAGTACTTC	CSVRQGAYEQYF
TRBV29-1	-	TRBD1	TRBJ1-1	TGCAGCGTACAGGGGGCTGAAGCTTTCTTT	CSVQGAEAFF
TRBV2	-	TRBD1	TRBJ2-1	TGTGCCAGCAGCTGGGGTCGGACAGGGTCCTACAATGAGCAGTTCTTC	CASSWGRTGSYNEQFF
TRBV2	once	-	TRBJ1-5	TGTGCCAGCAGTGAAGCCCAGGTGGAGCCCCAGCATTTT	CASSEAQVEPQHF
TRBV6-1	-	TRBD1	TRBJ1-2	TGTGCCAGCAGTGAAGCGTACAGGGGGGACTATGGCTACACCTTC	CASSEAYRGDYGYTF